This TCR beta chain was identified in a study of beta chain features in type 1 diabetes. Study outcomes and limitations: Moderate but significant shortening of TCRB CDR3s was recorded in all four CD4+ subsets from Type 1 diabetes patients.

Sequencing targeted expressed TCRB transcripts, as all isolated RNA had been reverse transcribed. Only in-frame clones appear in the TCRdb table, and some are missing; sequencing was by immunoSEQ multiplex PCR. The sample shows around 340,000 clones, roughly 9% of them seen only once. For this clone: Its antigen is unknown.

CD4+ cells of the naive, central memory, regulatory and stem cell-like memory types were sorted via CD45RO/CCR7/CD25/CD127/CD95/CD27. The CDR3 runs 17 residues. CDR1 and CDR2 from the germline V gene are SGHAT and FQNNGV. V dropped 1 base and J dropped 2; count of bases not matched to a gene: 6. This clonotype was sampled from a man aged 25-45 years with type 1 diabetes. The sample was central memory CD4+ T cells from blood. The rearrangement joins TRBV11-2 to TRBJ2-5; 11 positions agree with TRBD2. This CDR3 is CASSLGSSSGGQETQYF. In nucleotides, the CDR3 is TGTGCCAGCAGCTTAGGGTCGTCTAGCGGGGGGCAAGAGACCCAGTACTTC.